These 25 T cell receptor beta chains were sequenced from one sample in a study of post-analysis software for immune sequencing data. Study-wide findings and caveats: The five TRBV segments detected at higher frequency in patients than in controls included TRBV5-6, TRBV5-1 and TRBV20-1.

No antigen has been identified for these receptors. Built from TCR beta cDNA, the libraries had unique molecular identifiers in them. TCRdb redid the calling of the PCR reads with MiXCR, one entry per CDR3 protein. The table lists some 370,000 distinct CDR3 sequences, around 33% of them singletons. The sequenced material came from blood. The receptors come from a girl aged 5-17 years with multiple sclerosis.

The chain uses TRBV10-3 and TRBJ2-7; D is undetermined. Germline CDR1 ENHRY, CDR2 SYGVKD. This CDR3 has 12 amino acids. Trimming cost V 4 bases and J 6 bases, with 10 bases left between them. The CDR3 nucleotides read TGTGCCATCAGTGGGGTTTCGCCCGAGCAGTACTTC. This encodes CAISGVSPEQYF.

The gene calls are TRBV5-6 and TRBJ1-1, with D possibly TRBD1 on 5 matching bases. The CDR3 loop spans 11 amino acids. CDR1 and CDR2 (germline): SGHDT, YYEEEE. Trimming removed 2 bases from V and 7 bases from J, with 6 bases in between. CDR3 sequence: CASSFDSEAFF. CDR3 in DNA: TGTGCCAGCAGCTTTGACAGTGAAGCTTTCTTT.

The chain joins TRBV5-1 to TRBJ2-1, with 11 bases fitting TRBD2. CDR1 SGHRS and CDR2 YFSETQ come from the germline V gene. V lost 1 base to trimming and J lost 5 bases; unmatched junction nucleotides: 11. This CDR3 is built from 18 residues. CDR3 sequence reads: CASSLRLAGGTTDNEQFF. CDR3 nucleotide sequence: TGCGCCAGCAGCTTGAGGCTAGCGGGGGGTACAACAGACAATGAGCAGTTCTTC.

The gene calls are TRBV20-1 and TRBJ2-3; 14 bases are a match to TRBD2. The V and J ends lost 0 bases and 7 bases, in that order; junction bases with no gene match: 3. CDR3 length: 15 amino acids. Per the germline V gene, CDR1 is DFQATT and CDR2 is SNEGSKA (reference sequence). Here the CDR3 DNA reads TGCAGTGCTAGAGAGGGACTAGCGGGGGCCCATACGCAGTATTTT. This sequence encodes CSAREGLAGAHTQYF.

This rearrangement joins TRBV7-7 to TRBJ2-7; perhaps TRBD2 as D (6 bases). Germline V gene data show CDR1 as SSHAT and CDR2 as FNYEAQ (reference sequence). The CDR3 extends over 13 amino acids. CDR3 nucleotide sequence: TGTGCTAGCGGCTCCGGCAGGGACTACGAGCAGTACTTC. Translation: CASGSGRDYEQYF.

Notes on this clonotype: One junction end does not reproduce the germline sequence, and a read error may be involved. The rearrangement uses TRBV4-2 and TRBJ1-5, with D uncertain. This CDR3 region has 15 residues. Germline-derived CDR1 and CDR2 are LGHNA and YNFKEQ. In DNA, the CDR3 is TGTGCCAGCAGCCAACAAGACAAGAGCAGTCAGCCCCAGCATTTT. The encoded protein is CASSQQDKSSQPQHF.

With respect to this clonotype: The germline gene is not matched at one end of the junction; a read error may be the cause. Here the CDR3 DNA reads TGTGCCAGCAGCAGGGGACAGGGGATAGATACGCGGTATTTT. It codes for CASSRGQGIDTRYF. J is TRBJ2-3 and V is TRBV7-6, with 10 bases identical to TRBD1. The length of the CDR3 is 14 residues. The germline V gene encodes CDR1 SGHVS and CDR2 FNYEAQ.

This clonotype was found a few times. The chain carries TRBV20-1 and TRBJ2-7; 7 bases map to TRBD1. After removal of 3 bases from V and 3 bases from J, the junction contained 5 bases not matched to a gene. The CDR3 contains 13 residues. Germline values: CDR1 DFQATT, CDR2 SNEGSKA (reference sequence). CDR3 sequence: CSARGGQVYEQYF. CDR3 bases: TGCAGTGCTAGGGGCGGACAGGTCTACGAGCAGTACTTC.

This clonotype was seen more than once but under ten times. The chain uses TRBV5-1 and TRBJ2-7; 7 nucleotides line up with TRBD1. Germline V gene sequence: CDR1 SGHRS, CDR2 YFSETQ. The CDR3 spans 16 residues. The V and J ends lost 2 bases and 0 bases, in that order; junction bases with no gene match: 8. This CDR3 is CASSLNDWDSSYEQYF. CDR3 nucleotide sequence: TGCGCCAGCAGCTTAAATGACTGGGACAGCTCCTACGAGCAGTACTTC.

The chain is built from TRBV25-1 and TRBJ2-7; D gene ambiguous. In germline, CDR1 is MGHDK, CDR2 SYGVNS. The CDR3 is 12 residues long. Trimming removed 0 bases at V and 5 bases at J, with 5 bases between. In nucleotides, the CDR3 is TGTGCCAGCAGTGAATATCTGAACGAGCAGTACTTC. Amino acid sequence: CASSEYLNEQYF.

About this clonotype: This may be a read error, as it is one base from a much larger clone. The chain carries TRBV5-1 and TRBJ2-5; 8 bases are a match to TRBD2. The CDR3 loop spans 14 amino acids. Per germline, CDR1 SGHRS and CDR2 YFSETQ. CDR3 nucleotide sequence: TGCGCCAGCAGCGGGACTAGGGATGTGGAGATCCAGTACTTC. Amino acid sequence: CASSGTRDVEIQYF.

This sequence joins TRBV9 and TRBJ2-7; D gene unclear. The DNA end lines up better with TRBJ2-5; the J call may be wrong. The CDR3 runs to 15 residues. Germline V CDR1 and CDR2: SGDLS, YYNGEE. The CDR3 sequence: CASSVNRHPGETQYF. The DNA for the CDR3 is TGTGCCAGCAGCGTAAATCGGCACCCCGGAGAGACCCAGTACTTC.

The V call is TRBV9, the J call TRBJ1-1; weak D call: TRBD1 (6 bases). Germline V gene sequence: CDR1 SGDLS, CDR2 YYNGEE. This CDR3 spans 13 amino acids. Trimming left V 0 bases short and J 8 bases short, with 11 bases between. The CDR3 DNA is TGTGCCAGCAGCGTAGGGTCCGGGACAGAAGCTTTCTTT. It specifies CASSVGSGTEAFF.

There are a few counts of this clonotype. The chain couples TRBV7-2 to TRBJ2-7; D may be TRBD2 (6 bases). This CDR3 comprises 15 residues. The V and J ends lost 5 bases and 2 bases respectively, with 16 bases between them. Germline lookup yields CDR1 SGHTA and CDR2 FQGNSA. The CDR3 loop is CASSKGPTRTYEQYF. For the CDR3, the DNA is TGTGCCAGCAGCAAAGGACCGACTAGAACCTACGAGCAGTACTTC.

In this sample, this clonotype turned up a few times. V is TRBV10-3 and J is TRBJ1-5; 10 nucleotides match TRBD1. V dropped 8 bases and J dropped 4; count of bases not matched to a gene: 8. CDR3 length: 15 residues. Germline loops: CDR1 ENHRY, CDR2 SYGVKD. The CDR3 loop is CAIGGGTGVNQPQHF. In DNA form, the CDR3 reads TGTGCCATCGGGGGGGGGACAGGGGTTAATCAGCCCCAGCATTTT.

The chain is built from TRBV13 and TRBJ2-1, with D tentatively TRBD1 (5 bases). The CDR3 spans 15 residues. V gave up 3 bases and J gave up 4 bases, with 13 bases separating them. The germline CDR1 and CDR2 sequences are PRHDT and FYEKMQ (reference sequence). Written as DNA, the CDR3 is TGTGCCAGCAGCTTCGCCCTAGACAGATACAATGAGCAGTTCTTC. It specifies CASSFALDRYNEQFF.

This clonotype has just a few counts. The chain uses TRBV6-1 and TRBJ1-5; D is unclear. CDR1 and CDR2 (germline): MNHNS, SASEGT. The CDR3 consists of 11 residues. V lost 6 bases and J lost 9, with 9 bases in between. CDR3 in DNA: TGTGCCAGCAGGGCAGGTGCGCCCCAGCATTTT. This codes for CASRAGAPQHF.

The chain joins TRBV4-2 to TRBJ2-3; D might be TRBD2 (5 bases). Germline lookup yields CDR1 LGHNA and CDR2 YNFKEQ. The ends were cut back, 1 base at V and 6 bases at J, with 14 bases in the middle. The CDR3 consists of 15 residues. As DNA, the CDR3 is TGTGCCAGCAGCCAAGTGGCGGCTAGCAAGGATACGCAGTATTTT. Translating it yields CASSQVAASKDTQYF.

There are a few counts of this clonotype. The gene calls are TRBV20-1 and TRBJ1-2; no firm D call. The germline CDR1 and CDR2 sequences are DFQATT and SNEGSKA (reference sequence). This CDR3 comprises 12 residues. Deletions cut 3 bases from V and 4 bases from J, with 9 bases between. CDR3: CSARQNSYGYTF. CDR3 coding DNA: TGCAGTGCTAGGCAAAACAGCTATGGCTACACCTTC.

Only a few counts were recorded for this clonotype. The J gene is TRBJ2-1, the V gene TRBV12-3 or TRBV12-4; 9 positions match TRBD2. V trimming: 4 bases; J trimming: 2 bases; junction bases outside the gene matches: 3. CDR3 length equals 15 residues. CDR3 in DNA: TGTGCCAGCAGTTCCATAGCGGGAGCCTACAATGAGCAGTTCTTC. Its translation is CASSSIAGAYNEQFF.

V usage is TRBV6-2 or TRBV6-3 and J usage is TRBJ2-7; D possibly corresponds to TRBD2 (5 bases). V gave up 5 bases and J gave up 2 bases, with 13 bases separating them. The germline gives CDR1 MNHEY, CDR2 SVGEGT. The length of the CDR3 is 14 residues. The CDR3 DNA is TGTGCCAGCAGTCCCGTAGGAGGACCCTACGAGCAGTACTTC. Its protein product is CASSPVGGPYEQYF.

V gene TRBV29-1 combines with J gene TRBJ2-1; D is possibly TRBD1 or TRBD2 (5 bases each). Germline CDR1 SQVTM, CDR2 ANQGSEA. This CDR3 has 13 residues. The germline V and J ends were trimmed by 5 bases and 7 bases, with 15 bases remaining between them. CDR3 region: CSVRDHSQNEQFF. The CDR3, as DNA: TGCAGCGTTCGGGACCATTCTCAAAATGAGCAGTTCTTC.

This clonotype was detected many times. J is TRBJ2-7 and V is TRBV20-1; the match to TRBD2 covers 13 bases. Germline trimming cut 6 bases from V and 5 bases from J; bases unmatched to any gene: 4. Looked up from germline, CDR1 is DFQATT and CDR2 is SNEGSKA (reference sequence). This CDR3 has 13 amino acids. CDR3 coding DNA: TGCAGTGCGCCACTAGCGGGGGGGGACGAGCAGTACTTC. This gives the protein CSAPLAGGDEQYF.

CDR3 in amino acids: CASSLRGRGERSYEQYF. CDR3 in DNA: TGTGCCAGCAGTCTCCGGGGGCGGGGGGAACGCTCCTACGAGCAGTACTTC. V is TRBV5-5 and J is TRBJ2-7; 8 bases are shared with TRBD2. CDR3 length: 17 residues. V lost 5 bases to trimming and J lost 0 bases; unmatched junction nucleotides: 13. Per germline, CDR1 SGHKS and CDR2 YYEKEE (reference sequence).

The chain combines TRBV15 with TRBJ2-2; 14 nucleotides agree with TRBD2. From germline, CDR1 is LNHNV and CDR2 YYDKDF (reference sequence). Germline trimming cut 2 bases from V and 1 base from J; bases unmatched to any gene: 6. This CDR3 is 19 amino acids long. The CDR3 nucleotides read TGTGCCACCAGCAGAACCAGACTAGCGGGGGGGATGAACACCGGGGAGCTGTTTTTT. Its translation: CATSRTRLAGGMNTGELFF.